This T cell receptor (beta chain) was profiled in a study of T cell responses to AZD1222 COVID-19 vaccine. Notes on the study in general: Donors skewed white British and female; clonal diversity was possibly underestimated. Rises in breadth and depth of Spike-specific TCRs came after two AZD1222 doses.

Produced via immunoSEQ multiplex PCR; TCRdb's table is partial and in-frame only. The table has about 93,000 clones, approximately 86% seen once; the top ten hold more than 7%. Per the germline V gene, CDR1 is MNHEY and CDR2 is SVGAGI. V lost 6 bases to trimming and J lost 2 bases; unmatched junction nucleotides: 8. This CDR3 comprises 15 residues. Worth noting for this clone: Its specificity is not known.

This TCR came from an adult in good health. The sample here was peripheral blood, taken on day 0 of AZD1222 vaccination. The chain couples TRBV6-5 to TRBJ2-3; TRBD2 matches at 7 bases. CDR3 bases: TGTGCCAGCAGCCAGGGACGGGGGGACACAGATACGCAGTATTTT. Its protein is CASSQGRGDTDTQYF.